The 10 T cell receptor beta chains listed next were all sequenced from one sample in a study of shared clonotypes between healthy human individuals (dated by TCRdb to the early 2020s). Receptor amplification or capture employed the immunoSEQ multiplex PCR assay. TCRdb re-hosts the immuneACCESS table, in-frame sequences only. Its copies lack some clones; in the studies checked, an unresolved V gene accounts for under half of them, and the cause for the rest is not known. This sample has 950,000 to 1,100,000 clones in its table, and 75% of those were observed once. The top ten clonotypes cover around 1.4% of the sample. Sample: memory CD4+ T cells sorted from blood. What this sample's cell subset or site label stands for: CD45RA-negative fraction. The receptors shown here come from a man between 18 and 35 years old in good health.

The gene calls are TRBV7-9 and TRBJ2-3; 9 positions agree with TRBD2. CDR1 and CDR2 from the germline V gene are SEHNR and FQNEAQ (reference sequence). V was pared by 4 bases and J by 3 bases, with 5 bases of the junction left unmatched. CDR3 size: 15 residues. The CDR3 region is CASSSNSGRTDTQYF. CDR3 sequence (DNA): TGTGCCAGCAGCTCCAATAGCGGGAGAACAGATACGCAGTATTTT.

V and J are TRBV28 and TRBJ1-2, with D perhaps TRBD1 (6 bases). Germline CDR1 is MDHEN and CDR2 is SYDVKM. Trimming removed 4 bases at V and 6 bases at J, with 24 bases between. This CDR3 region has 17 residues. CDR3 loop: CASSSSGQPLRMDGYTF. The CDR3 DNA reads TGTGCCAGCAGTTCTAGTGGACAGCCCCTACGAATGGATGGCTACACCTTC.

The chain joins TRBV30 to TRBJ1-2; D not certain. This CDR3 has 11 amino acids. Germline V gives CDR1 GTSNPN, CDR2 SVGIG (reference sequence). Trimming shortened V by 2 bases and J by 7 bases, and 8 bases separated the two germline ends. The CDR3 reads CAWSRSGGYTF. DNA of the CDR3: TGTGCCTGGAGTCGCAGTGGTGGCTACACCTTC.

The rearrangement uses TRBV5-3 and TRBJ1-1, with D perhaps matching TRBD1 (6 bases). TRBV5-3 is marked as an open reading frame, function uncertain. V was pared by 4 bases and J by 0 bases, with 10 bases between. The CDR3 has 14 amino acids. CDR3 nucleotide sequence: TGTGCCAGAAGCAAGGACAGTTTGAACACTGAAGCTTTCTTT. Translating gives CARSKDSLNTEAFF.

In its sample, this clone was seen a few times. This chain links TRBV5-4 with TRBJ2-1; D gene uncertain. The V end was cut by 0 bases, the J end by 8 bases, with 12 bases between. Germline V gives CDR1 SGHNT, CDR2 YYREEE (reference sequence). This CDR3 is built from 14 residues. CDR3 in DNA: TGTGCCAGCAGCTTGGCCCCAACCCTAGATGAGCAGTTCTTC. Translation: CASSLAPTLDEQFF. The whole variable domain, filled in from reference TRBV5-4 and TRBJ2-1, reads ETGVTQSPTHLIKTRGQQVTLRCSSQSGHNTVSWYQQALGQGPQFIFQYYREEENGRGNFPPRFSGLQFPNYSSELNVNALELDDSALYLCASSLAPTLDEQFFGPGTRLTVL.

The chain has TRBV11-2 and TRBJ2-3; maybe TRBD1 (6 bases). CDR1 is SGHAT and CDR2 is FQNNGV in the germline V gene. V was clipped by 1 base and J by 10 bases, with 12 bases between them. The CDR3 sequence is 13 residues long. DNA for the CDR3: TGTGCCAGCAGCTTAGGTTCGGGACAAGCGCAGTATTTT. Protein product: CASSLGSGQAQYF.

This clone was observed once. CDR3 loop: CASSSGGQTPGEYF. In nucleotides, the CDR3 is TGTGCCAGCAGCTCTGGAGGGCAGACTCCGGGGGAGTATTTT. The chain uses TRBV7-9 and TRBJ2-3, with TRBD2 as a possible D gene (6 bases). Trimming left V 4 bases short and J 13 bases short, with 21 bases between. The germline V gene encodes CDR1 SEHNR and CDR2 FQNEAQ (reference sequence). This CDR3 is built from 14 residues.

The DNA for the CDR3 is TGCGCCAGCAGTGGAGGGATCGAGACCCAGTACTTC. Translating it yields CASSGGIETQYF. J is TRBJ2-5 and V is TRBV10-2; D might be TRBD2 (5 bases). With 4 bases removed from V and 5 bases from J, the gap between germline ends came to 8 bases. The germline V gene has CDR1 WSHSY and CDR2 SAAADI. The CDR3 runs 12 residues.

This clone has a handful of counts. This chain uses TRBV2 with TRBJ1-2, with D tentatively TRBD1 (5 bases). This CDR3 has 14 amino acids. Trimming left V 6 bases short and J 4 bases short, with 15 bases between. CDR1 and CDR2 (germline): SNHLY, FYNNEI. CDR3 nucleotides: TGTGCCAGCAGGTGGGACGATGGGGGCTATGGCTACACCTTC. Translating gives CASRWDDGGYGYTF.

This clone was recorded only once. The gene calls are TRBV7-6 and TRBJ2-5; possibly TRBD2 for D (6 bases). Germline CDR1 reads SGHVS; CDR2 reads FNYEAQ. CDR3 size: 16 residues. V was pared by 4 bases and J by 2 bases, with 17 bases between. CDR3 sequence: CASSSGSSGLQETQYF. Here the CDR3 DNA reads TGTGCCAGCAGCTCAGGTTCCTCGGGACTGCAAGAGACCCAGTACTTC.